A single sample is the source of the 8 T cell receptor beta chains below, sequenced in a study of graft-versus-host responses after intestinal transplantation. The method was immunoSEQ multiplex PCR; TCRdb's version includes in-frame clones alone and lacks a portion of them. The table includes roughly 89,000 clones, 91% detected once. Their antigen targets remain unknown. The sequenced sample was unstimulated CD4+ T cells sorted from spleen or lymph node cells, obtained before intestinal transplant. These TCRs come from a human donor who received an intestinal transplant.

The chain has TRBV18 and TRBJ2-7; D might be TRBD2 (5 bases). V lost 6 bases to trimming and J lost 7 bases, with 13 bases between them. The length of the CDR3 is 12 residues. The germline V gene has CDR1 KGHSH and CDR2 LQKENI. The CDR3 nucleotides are TGTGCCAGCTCCCCGCGTCCGGGGGAGCAGTACTTC. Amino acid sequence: CASSPRPGEQYF.

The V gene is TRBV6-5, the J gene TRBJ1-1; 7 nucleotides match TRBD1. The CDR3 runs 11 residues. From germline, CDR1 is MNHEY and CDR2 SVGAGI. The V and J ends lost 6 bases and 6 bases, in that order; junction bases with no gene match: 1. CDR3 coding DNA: TGTGCCAGCAGAACAGGGGCTGAAGCTTTCTTT. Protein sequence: CASRTGAEAFF.

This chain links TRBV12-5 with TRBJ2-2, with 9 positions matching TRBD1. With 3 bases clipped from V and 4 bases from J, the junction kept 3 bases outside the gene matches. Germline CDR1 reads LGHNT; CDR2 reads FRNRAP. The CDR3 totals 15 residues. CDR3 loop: CASGLGTGITGELFF. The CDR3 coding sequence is TGTGCTAGTGGTTTAGGGACAGGGATCACCGGGGAGCTGTTTTTT.

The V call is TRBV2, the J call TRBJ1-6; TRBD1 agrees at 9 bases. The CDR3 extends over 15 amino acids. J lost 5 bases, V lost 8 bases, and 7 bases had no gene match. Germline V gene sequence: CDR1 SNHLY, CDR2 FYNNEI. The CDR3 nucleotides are TGTGCCAGCCGACAGGGGGTTTTAGATAATTCACCCCTCCACTTT. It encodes CASRQGVLDNSPLHF.

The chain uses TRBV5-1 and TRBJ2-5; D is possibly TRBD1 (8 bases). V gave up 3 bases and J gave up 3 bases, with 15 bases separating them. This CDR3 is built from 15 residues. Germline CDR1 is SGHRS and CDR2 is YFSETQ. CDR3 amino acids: CASSSNTGGEETQYF. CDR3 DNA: TGCGCCAGCAGCTCGAACACAGGGGGGGAAGAGACCCAGTACTTC.

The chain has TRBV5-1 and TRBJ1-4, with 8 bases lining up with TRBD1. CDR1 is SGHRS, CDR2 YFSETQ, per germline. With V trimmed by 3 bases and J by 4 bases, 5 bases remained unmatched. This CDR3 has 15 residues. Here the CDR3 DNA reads TGCGCCAGCAGCTCGATGACAGGGGTTAATGAAAAACTGTTTTTT. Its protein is CASSSMTGVNEKLFF.

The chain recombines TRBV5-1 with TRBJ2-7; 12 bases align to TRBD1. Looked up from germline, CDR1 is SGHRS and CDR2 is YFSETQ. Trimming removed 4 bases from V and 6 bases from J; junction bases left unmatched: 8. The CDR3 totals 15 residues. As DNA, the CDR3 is TGCGCCAGCAGCGATCAGGGACAGGGGGCTGGCGAGCAGTACTTC. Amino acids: CASSDQGQGAGEQYF.

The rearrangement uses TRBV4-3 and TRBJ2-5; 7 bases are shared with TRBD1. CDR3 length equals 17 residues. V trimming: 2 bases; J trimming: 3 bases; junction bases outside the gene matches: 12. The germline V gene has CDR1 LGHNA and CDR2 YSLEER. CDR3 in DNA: TGCGCCAGCAGCCAATACGTTACCGGGACAGACAAAGAGACCCAGTACTTC. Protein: CASSQYVTGTDKETQYF.